This T cell receptor (beta chain) derives from a study of T cell repertoires in cytomegalovirus infection. On the study more broadly: Public TCR beta signatures marked donors with CMV infection and the matching HLA.

This clonotype was seen a handful of times. What it binds is unknown. TCRdb fed the reads into MiXCR, producing one record per CDR3 protein. The table records approximately 320,000 distinct CDR3 sequences, over 7.5% of them present only once. V was shortened by 6 bases and J by 1 base, with 12 bases between the two germline ends. The CDR3 totals 13 residues. Germline V CDR1 and CDR2: DFQATT, SNEGSKA (reference sequence). Study-wide results and caveats: HLA-C-restricted TCR beta clonotypes specific for CMV led the ex vivo response. The cumulative frequency of public TCR beta families distinguished individuals who carried CMV together with the relevant HLA.

The sample taken for sequencing was PBMCs. The rearrangement joins TRBV20-1 to TRBJ2-5, with D possibly being TRBD2 (6 bases). This TCR was recovered from a human donor in good health (CMV status not recorded). Some clones in this sample may be carry-over from other donors' samples. The CDR3 coding sequence is TGCAGTGCGGAGGGTCCTCTCCAAGAGACCCAGTACTTC. Translation: CSAEGPLQETQYF.